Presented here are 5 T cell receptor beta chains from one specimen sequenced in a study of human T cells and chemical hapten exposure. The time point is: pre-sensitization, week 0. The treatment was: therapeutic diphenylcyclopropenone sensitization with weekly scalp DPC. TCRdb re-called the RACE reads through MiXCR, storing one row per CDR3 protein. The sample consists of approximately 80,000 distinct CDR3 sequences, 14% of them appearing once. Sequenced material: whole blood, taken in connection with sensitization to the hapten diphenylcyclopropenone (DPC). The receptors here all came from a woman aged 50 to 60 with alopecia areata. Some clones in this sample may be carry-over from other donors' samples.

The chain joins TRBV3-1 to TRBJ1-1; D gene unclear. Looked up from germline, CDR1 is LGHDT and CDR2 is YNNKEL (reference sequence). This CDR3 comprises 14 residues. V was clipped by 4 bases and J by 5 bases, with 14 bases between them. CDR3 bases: TGTGCCAGCAGCCTGTTTTCGGGAGGGACTGAAGCTTTCTTT. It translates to CASSLFSGGTEAFF.

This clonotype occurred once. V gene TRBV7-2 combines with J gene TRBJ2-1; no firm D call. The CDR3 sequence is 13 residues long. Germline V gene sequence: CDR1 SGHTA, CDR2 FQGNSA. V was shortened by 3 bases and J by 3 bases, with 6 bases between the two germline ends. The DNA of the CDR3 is TGTGCCAGCAGCTTCGAAGTCTACAATGAGCAGTTCTTC. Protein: CASSFEVYNEQFF. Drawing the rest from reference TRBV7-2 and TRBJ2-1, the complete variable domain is GAGVSQSPSNKVTEKGKDVELRCDPISGHTALYWYRQSLGQGLEFLIYFQGNSAPDKSGLPSDRFSAERTGGSVSTLTIQRTQQEDSAVYLCASSFEVYNEQFFGPGTRLTVL.

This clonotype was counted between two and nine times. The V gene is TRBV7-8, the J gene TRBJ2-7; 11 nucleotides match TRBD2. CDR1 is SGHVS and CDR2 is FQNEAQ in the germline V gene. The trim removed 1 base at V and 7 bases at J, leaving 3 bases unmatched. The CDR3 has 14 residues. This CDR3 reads CASSLGRLAGEQYF. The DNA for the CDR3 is TGTGCCAGCAGCTTAGGAAGACTAGCGGGAGAGCAGTACTTC.

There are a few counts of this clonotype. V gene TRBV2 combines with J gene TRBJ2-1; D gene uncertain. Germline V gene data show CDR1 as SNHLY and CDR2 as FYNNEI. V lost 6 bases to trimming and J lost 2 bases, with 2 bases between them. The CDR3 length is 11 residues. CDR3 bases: TGTGCCAGCAGGGCCTACAATGAGCAGTTCTTC. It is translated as CASRAYNEQFF. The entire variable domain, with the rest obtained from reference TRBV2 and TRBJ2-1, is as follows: EPEVTQTPSHQVTQMGQEVILRCVPISNHLYFYWYRQILGQKVEFLVSFYNNEISEKSEIFDDQFSVERPDGSNFTLKIRSTKLEDSAMYFCASRAYNEQFFGPGTRLTVL.

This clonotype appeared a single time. The CDR3 bases are TGTGCCAGCAGCCTCTTACAGGGGGCGGTCTACGAGCAGTACTTC. It yields the protein CASSLLQGAVYEQYF. This chain connects TRBV7-2 to TRBJ2-7, with 9 nucleotides matching TRBD1. Trimming took 5 bases from V and 3 from J; bases not matched to a gene: 8. Germline lookup yields CDR1 SGHTA and CDR2 FQGNSA. The CDR3 is 15 residues long.